Shown below are 10 T cell receptor beta chains from a single sample sequenced in a study of human T cells and chemical hapten exposure. Documented time point: patch test 1, 2 weeks after DPC sensitization. Treatment given: therapeutic diphenylcyclopropenone sensitization with weekly scalp DPC. TCRdb re-called the RACE reads through MiXCR, storing one row per CDR3 protein. The top ten clones hold over 2% of a sample with around 380,000 distinct CDR3 sequences, 4% to 5.5% of them seen once. The sequences come from whole blood, collected in connection with sensitization to the hapten diphenylcyclopropenone (DPC). The origin of the receptors is a woman between 50 and 59 years old with alopecia areata. Some clones in this sample may be carry-over from other donors' samples.

The genes are TRBV4-1 and TRBJ1-2, with D possibly matching TRBD1 (5 bases). V lost 0 bases and J 4 bases, leaving 12 bases between the germline ends. Germline CDR1 is MGHRA and CDR2 is YSYEKL. The CDR3 is 15 amino acids. CDR3 DNA: TGCGCCAGCAGCCAAGAATCCGCCAGGGCCTATGGCTACACCTTC. It yields the protein CASSQESARAYGYTF.

This clonotype appeared many times. The V gene is TRBV20-1, the J gene TRBJ1-5; D perhaps matches TRBD1 (5 bases). V gave up 0 bases and J gave up 4 bases, with 16 bases separating them. The germline CDR1 and CDR2 sequences are DFQATT and SNEGSKA (reference sequence). The CDR3 consists of 16 residues. The CDR3 DNA sequence: TGCAGTGCTAGAGATAGTGGGGCAGGAAGAAATCAGCCCCAGCATTTT. This gives the protein CSARDSGAGRNQPQHF.

In its sample, this clonotype was seen a few times. The rearrangement links TRBV2 to TRBJ2-1; D is ambiguous. Germline V lookup: CDR1 SNHLY, CDR2 FYNNEI. V was clipped by 1 base and J by 6 bases, with 10 bases between them. The CDR3 has 14 residues. CDR3 nucleotides: TGTGCCAGCAGTGAAGAGTCCACTGTCAATGAGCAGTTCTTC. Encoded protein: CASSEESTVNEQFF.

The rearrangement links TRBV6-5 to TRBJ1-4; the match to TRBD1 covers 9 bases. The CDR3 is made up of 15 amino acids. CDR1 and CDR2 from the germline V gene are MNHEY and SVGAGI. After removal of 2 bases from V and 6 bases from J, the junction contained 4 bases not matched to a gene. CDR3 sequence (DNA): TGTGCCAGCAGTTACCTCCGGACAGGGGATGAAAAACTGTTTTTT. It yields the protein CASSYLRTGDEKLFF.

A few counts support this clonotype. Here the CDR3 DNA reads TGTGCCAGCAGCTTGGACAGGGTAGTCTCTAACTATGGCTACACCTTC. This codes for CASSLDRVVSNYGYTF. The chain has TRBV7-8 and TRBJ1-2; TRBD1 matches at 8 bases. Looked up from germline, CDR1 is SGHVS and CDR2 is FQNEAQ. The CDR3 loop spans 16 amino acids. The V and J ends lost 3 bases and 0 bases, in that order; junction bases with no gene match: 6.

This clonotype has more than one count but fewer than ten. The chain uses TRBV20-1 and TRBJ2-3; D might be TRBD1 (6 bases). V lost 5 bases and J 4 bases, leaving 10 bases between the germline ends. Germline CDR1 DFQATT, CDR2 SNEGSKA (reference sequence). This CDR3 has 12 amino acids. The CDR3 DNA reads TGCAGTGCTCAGTGGGGGCCAGATACGCAGTATTTT. Its protein is CSAQWGPDTQYF.

In its sample, this clonotype was seen many times. The chain couples TRBV20-1 to TRBJ2-3; the D is unclear. The CDR3 contains 13 residues. Germline V gene lookup returns CDR1 DFQATT and CDR2 SNEGSKA (reference sequence). The V and J ends lost 4 bases and 5 bases respectively, with 13 bases between them. This CDR3 reads CSATLTGRDTQYF. The CDR3 nucleotides are TGCAGTGCTACCCTGACCGGACGAGATACGCAGTATTTT.

Ten or more counts support this clonotype. The V and J genes are TRBV28 and TRBJ2-5, with D unclear. The V gene lost 6 bases and the J gene lost 7 bases, with 15 bases spanning the gap. Germline CDR1 reads MDHEN; CDR2 reads SYDVKM. The CDR3 has 13 residues. The CDR3 loop reads CASSPPLARTQYF. In nucleotides, the CDR3 is TGTGCCAGCAGCCCTCCGCTCGCTAGGACCCAGTACTTC.

J is TRBJ1-5 and V is TRBV4-2; no definite D call. Trimming took off 0 bases at V and 6 bases at J, with 15 bases between the two ends. The CDR3 length is 16 residues. CDR1 is LGHNA and CDR2 is YNFKEQ in the germline V gene. The CDR3 DNA is TGTGCCAGCAGCCAAGACGAACGTAGTGTGGGTCAGCCCCAGCATTTT. Protein sequence: CASSQDERSVGQPQHF.

In its sample, this clonotype was seen many times. The DNA of the CDR3 is TGTGCCAGCAGTACGGGACTAGCGGGAGAAGGATCCTACAATGAGCAGTTCTTC. Protein sequence: CASSTGLAGEGSYNEQFF. This sequence joins TRBV27 and TRBJ2-1, with 14 positions matching TRBD2. This CDR3 has 18 residues. Germline V gene sequence: CDR1 MNHEY, CDR2 SMNVEV (reference sequence). The V gene end was trimmed by 5 bases and the J gene end by 1 base; junction bases not matched to a gene: 7.